A selection of T cell receptor beta chains follows, all from one sample in a study of T cells after yellow fever vaccination. In TCRdb, the 5' RACE reads were re-called with MiXCR into one record per CDR3 protein. The data contain some 600,000 distinct CDR3 sequences, roughly a sixth of them seen just once; the ten biggest clones take up 17%. Here the sequenced sample was PBMCs, taken 5 to 6 days after the first yellow fever vaccination. These receptors originate from a man between 18 and 29 years old who received the YFV17D yellow fever vaccine. Both conserved end residues are trimmed from each CDR3.

>TRBJ1-4|TRBV7-2
ASSPPTGGLGKLF
>TRBJ1-4|TRBV6-1
ASRDRGARNEKLF
>TRBJ2-2|TRBV6-1
ASRDLPGLAGTGELF
>TRBJ2-2|TRBV25-1
ASMKQANTGELF
>TRBJ1-2|TRBV5-1
ASSPPDRGNYGYT
>TRBJ1-4|TRBV7-9
ASSEGGEKLF
>TRBJ2-3|TRBV28
ASSPPLEDRESDTQY
>TRBJ2-1|TRBV29-1
SVLPPGSKPF
>TRBJ1-2|TRBV4-3
ASSHGRDRSDGYT
>TRBJ2-3|TRBV7-9
ASSLTGPSPQQY
>TRBJ2-5|TRBV12-3/TRBV12-4
ASSEQGRPQETQY
>TRBJ2-1|TRBV12-3/TRBV12-4
ASSLGQDLQVQF
>TRBJ2-3|TRBV29-1
SVEEGLPTDTQY
>TRBJ2-7|TRBV4-3
ASSQESGLHNEQY
>TRBJ1-1|TRBV24-1
ATSDVPGQGRGTEAF
>TRBJ1-1|TRBV6-5
ASSYSPRENTEAF
>TRBJ2-1|TRBV11-1
ASSLASQRPESYNEQF
>TRBJ2-3|TRBV12-5
ASGHNGAGEGRSAQY
>TRBJ1-1|TRBV27
ASSLTHPYRVREAF
>TRBJ2-5|TRBV24-1
ATSDLGGAAQTQY
>TRBJ2-1|TRBV7-2
ASSFWGTVHEQF
>TRBJ1-2|TRBV4-2
ASSQGGAGFRYGYT
>TRBJ2-5|TRBV11-3
ASSAGQGNQETQY
>TRBJ2-7|TRBV20-1
SARDAVNEQY
>TRBJ2-2|TRBV5-1
ASSLGTGSLNTGELF
>TRBJ1-6|TRBV5-1
ASSLLPGQRNNSPLH
>TRBJ2-3|TRBV5-1
ASRSEGGADTQY
>TRBJ1-2|TRBV5-1
ASSIQGTANYGYT
>TRBJ1-4|TRBV7-2
ASSFARSNEKLF
>TRBJ2-2|TRBV2
ASSGGASTGELF
>TRBJ2-3|TRBV30
AWRQGADTQY
>TRBJ1-5|TRBV7-2
ASSLGGETGQPQH
>TRBJ2-5|TRBV5-1
ASSLPKAAPGGETQY
>TRBJ2-3|TRBV20-1
SAPLDTGVVTDTQY
>TRBJ1-5|TRBV7-6
ASSSQPTMGGQPQH
>TRBJ2-5|TRBV7-2
ASSLDKRNLETQY
>TRBJ1-5|TRBV4-1
ASSQAGQVDSNQPQH
>TRBJ2-2|TRBV27
ASSPDTPNTGELF
>TRBJ2-2|TRBV7-9
ASSSQGGPGELF
>TRBJ2-5|TRBV9
ASSASPGRGGLETQY
>TRBJ1-3|TRBV7-6
ASSVASFSGNTIY
>TRBJ2-3|TRBV5-1
ASSEGASSDTQY
>TRBJ1-1|TRBV7-6
ASSGTTPGTEAF
>TRBJ1-6|TRBV19
ASNPNGAGRSPLH